One sample yielded the 19 T cell receptor beta chains listed below, sequenced in a study of blood T cell repertoires in COVID-19 (dated by TCRdb to the early 2020s). Library method: the immunoSEQ multiplex PCR assay. The clones in this table, taken by TCRdb from immuneACCESS, are in-frame only. Not every clone is retained; where verified, under half of the shortfall comes from an unresolved V gene, and the cause of the rest is unknown. Recorded for this sample are over 200,000 clones; roughly 85% of them occurred a single time. Of the sample, less than 2.5% falls within the top ten clones. The source material was PBMCs or T cells enriched from blood (not recorded which). These receptors were taken from a woman aged 45-59 years who had recovered from COVID-19.

The chain uses TRBV27 and TRBJ2-1, with D possibly TRBD1 on 5 matching bases. Trimming pared 5 bases from V and 3 bases from J, leaving 11 bases between. CDR1 and CDR2 (germline): MNHEY, SMNVEV (reference sequence). This CDR3 region has 14 residues. CDR3 sequence (DNA): TGTGCCAGCAGTCCAGGGTCGGTCTACAATGAGCAGTTCTTC. It yields the protein CASSPGSVYNEQFF.

This clone came up once. The rearrangement joins TRBV7-9 to TRBJ1-1; D remains unclear. Germline values: CDR1 SEHNR, CDR2 FQNEAQ (reference sequence). This CDR3 spans 14 amino acids. V lost 5 bases and J lost 3, with 13 bases in between. This CDR3 is CASSERVFYTEAFF. DNA for the CDR3: TGTGCCAGCAGCGAGAGGGTTTTCTACACTGAAGCTTTCTTT.

Note on this clone: An end of the junction differs from the germline gene, which may be a read error. The V call is TRBV10-3, the J call TRBJ1-1; 9 nucleotides line up with TRBD1. This CDR3 region has 13 residues. The V gene's germline CDR1 is ENHRY and CDR2 SYGVKD. CDR3 sequence (DNA): TGTGCCACCAATGACAGGGGGAACTCTGAAGCTTTCTTT. This codes for CATNDRGNSEAFF.

The V call is TRBV21-1, the J call TRBJ2-2; TRBD2, the table's D call, lacks a check against the DNA. TRBV21-1 is listed as a pseudogene. The CDR3 sequence is 18 residues long. The CDR3 sequence is CASNEGLGGPNFPGELFF. The CDR3 nucleotides are TGTGCCAGCAACGAAGGGCTGGGGGGGCCTAATTTCCCCGGGGAGCTGTTTTTT.

The V call is TRBV28, the J call TRBJ2-7; tentatively, D is TRBD2 (6 bases). CDR1 and CDR2 (germline): MDHEN, SYDVKM. The CDR3 sequence is 15 residues long. V was pared by 4 bases and J by 0 bases, with 13 bases between. The CDR3 DNA is TGTGCCAGCAGTTCCTTAGCGGAAAGCTCCTACGAGCAGTACTTC. This encodes CASSSLAESSYEQYF.

The chain is built from TRBV28 and TRBJ2-5, with 9 bases aligning to TRBD2. Germline lookup yields CDR1 MDHEN and CDR2 SYDVKM. Trimming at V came to 2 bases and at J to 1 base, leaving 8 bases not matched to a gene. This CDR3 region has 17 residues. CDR3 residues: CASSLRREGLLQETQYF. The CDR3 DNA reads as TGTGCCAGCAGTTTAAGGCGGGAGGGGCTCCTCCAAGAGACCCAGTACTTC.

This clone showed up just a few times. The genes are TRBV4-1 and TRBJ1-2, with 11 nucleotides matching TRBD1. The CDR3 has 13 amino acids. Germline V gene sequence: CDR1 MGHRA, CDR2 YSYEKL. Trimming at V came to 6 bases and at J to 6 bases, leaving 3 bases not matched to a gene. The chain's CDR3 is CASRQDRGHGYTF. The CDR3 DNA follows: TGCGCCAGCAGACAGGACAGGGGGCATGGCTACACCTTC.

This chain connects TRBV11-3 to TRBJ2-1; D is uncertain. The CDR3 is made up of 15 amino acids. Germline V gene data show CDR1 as SGHNT and CDR2 as YENEEA. V was shortened by 3 bases and J by 0 bases, with 9 bases between the two germline ends. Here the CDR3 DNA reads TGTGCCAGCAGCTTCGCAGGTTACTCCTACAATGAGCAGTTCTTC. Translated: CASSFAGYSYNEQFF. Complete variable domain (other parts from reference TRBV11-3 and TRBJ2-1): EAGVVQSPRYKIIEKKQPVAFWCNPISGHNTLYWYLQNLGQGPELLIRYENEEAVDDSQLPKDRFSAERLKGVDSTLKIQPAELGDSAVYLCASSFAGYSYNEQFFGPGTRLTVL.

The chain uses TRBV28 and TRBJ1-2, with 7 bases fitting TRBD1. Germline loops: CDR1 MDHEN, CDR2 SYDVKM. CDR3 size: 14 residues. After removal of 5 bases from V and 7 bases from J, the junction contained 10 bases not matched to a gene. The CDR3 protein is CASSLRDSLGGYTF. CDR3 coding DNA: TGTGCCAGCAGTCTTAGGGACAGTTTGGGTGGCTACACCTTC.

Here the CDR3 reads CASSLQQIYGYTF. CDR3 bases: TGTGCCAGCAGTTTACAACAGATCTATGGCTACACCTTC. The rearrangement joins TRBV28 to TRBJ1-2, with D unresolved. With 2 bases removed from V and 4 bases from J, the gap between germline ends came to 8 bases. The CDR3 length is 13 residues. The germline V gene encodes CDR1 MDHEN and CDR2 SYDVKM.

This chain uses TRBV2 with TRBJ1-1; D is possibly TRBD1 (6 bases). The CDR3 length is 16 residues. Germline V lookup: CDR1 SNHLY, CDR2 FYNNEI. Trimming removed 6 bases from V and 0 bases from J, with 17 bases in between. CDR3 nucleotide sequence: TGTGCCAGCAGCCCTGGACAGTTAACCATGAACACTGAAGCTTTCTTT. Translating gives CASSPGQLTMNTEAFF.

This clone was found a few times. The chain recombines TRBV5-1 with TRBJ2-2; a possible D gene is TRBD1 (6 bases). Germline V gene sequence: CDR1 SGHRS, CDR2 YFSETQ. CDR3 length: 16 amino acids. The ends were cut back, 0 bases at V and 0 bases at J, with 9 bases in the middle. The CDR3 nucleotides read TGCGCCAGCAGCTTGGTTGCAGGGGCGAACACCGGGGAGCTGTTTTTT. It specifies CASSLVAGANTGELFF.

The CDR3 DNA reads as TGTGCCAGCAGTACGGTCGGTGAGCAGTTCTTC. Translating it yields CASSTVGEQFF. The V call is TRBV12-3 or TRBV12-4, the J call TRBJ2-1; D ambiguous. Trimming removed 5 bases from V and 9 bases from J, with 8 bases in between. This CDR3 comprises 11 residues.

The chain combines TRBV21-1 with TRBJ1-2. TRBV21-1 is a pseudogene locus. The CDR3 runs to 14 residues. CDR3 amino acids: CASSKVYWNYGYTF. The CDR3, as DNA: TGTGCCAGCAGCAAAGTCTACTGGAACTATGGCTACACCTTC.

The rearrangement joins TRBV5-1 to TRBJ2-3; 12 bases fit TRBD2. Germline trimming cut 0 bases from V and 4 bases from J; bases unmatched to any gene: 6. This CDR3 is 17 amino acids long. Germline V gene sequence: CDR1 SGHRS, CDR2 YFSETQ. CDR3 sequence (DNA): TGCGCCAGCAGCTTGGGACTAGCGGGAGCGTCCGCAGATACGCAGTATTTT. Translation: CASSLGLAGASADTQYF.

The J gene is TRBJ2-1, the V gene TRBV7-6, with 11 bases matching TRBD2. The V and J ends lost 3 bases and 8 bases, in that order; junction bases with no gene match: 6. CDR1 and CDR2 (germline): SGHVS, FNYEAQ. There are 15 residues in the CDR3. CDR3: CASSFSGRVFDEQFF. CDR3 DNA sequence: TGTGCCAGCAGCTTTAGCGGGAGGGTGTTTGATGAGCAGTTCTTC. Full variable domain (missing parts from reference TRBV7-6 and TRBJ2-1): GAGVSQSPRYKVTKRGQDVALRCDPISGHVSLYWYRQALGQGPEFLTYFNYEAQQDKSGLPNDRFSAERPEGSISTLTIQRTEQRDSAMYRCASSFSGRVFDEQFFGPGTRLTVL.

The chain joins TRBV6-1 to TRBJ1-2; D might be TRBD1 (6 bases). Germline CDR1 and CDR2: MNHNS and SASEGT. Deletions cut 1 base from V and 6 bases from J, with 18 bases between. The length of the CDR3 is 16 residues. CDR3 sequence (DNA): TGTGCCAGCAGTGAAGATTGGACAGCCTTAAGGCATGGCTACACCTTC. Translation gives CASSEDWTALRHGYTF.

The V call is TRBV15, the J call TRBJ2-3; the D is unclear. V was trimmed by 0 bases and J by 4 bases, leaving 14 bases between them. Germline assignment: CDR1 LNHNV and CDR2 YYDKDF (reference sequence). The CDR3 contains 16 residues. This CDR3 is CATSREGSLTADTQYF. The CDR3 DNA reads as TGTGCCACCAGCAGAGAGGGCAGCCTCACCGCAGATACGCAGTATTTT.

A single count supports this clone. V is TRBV5-1 and J is TRBJ2-7; tentatively, D is TRBD2 (5 bases). V lost 2 bases to trimming and J lost 5 bases, with 14 bases between them. This CDR3 is built from 14 residues. Germline values: CDR1 SGHRS, CDR2 YFSETQ. The CDR3 sequence: CASSFTQGGNEQYF. Here the CDR3 DNA reads TGCGCCAGCAGCTTCACCCAAGGAGGCAACGAGCAGTACTTC.